This passage covers 31 T cell receptor beta chains from one sample sequenced in a study of cytomegalovirus exposure and HLA in healthy donors. The PCR was carried out with 60 Vbeta primers and 13 Jbeta primers. The method was immunoSEQ multiplex PCR; TCRdb's version includes in-frame clones alone and lacks a portion of them. The table has tens of thousands of clones, 72% seen once; the top ten hold 9% to 14%. The sequencing input was PBMCs. Receptors were obtained from a woman aged 40 to 55 in good health and CMV-seropositive.

The chain couples TRBV10-1 to TRBJ2-3; 7 bases are shared with TRBD1. Germline assignment: CDR1 WNHNN and CDR2 SYGVQD (reference sequence). With 0 bases clipped from V and 2 bases from J, the junction kept 5 bases outside the gene matches. CDR3 length: 16 amino acids. DNA for the CDR3: TGCGCCAGCAGTGAGTCGGGACAGAGAAACACAGATACGCAGTATTTT. Translating gives CASSESGQRNTDTQYF.

Of note for this clone: At the DNA level, this CDR3 is encoded by other sequences in the same sample as well. This chain uses TRBV5-1 with TRBJ1-5; D is uncertain. This CDR3 is 15 amino acids long. Germline CDR1 SGHRS, CDR2 YFSETQ. The ends were cut back, 0 bases at V and 0 bases at J, with 7 bases in the middle. The CDR3 loop reads CASSLDGHSNQPQHF. The CDR3 nucleotides read TGCGCCAGCAGCTTGGACGGTCATAGCAATCAGCCCCAGCATTTT.

The rearrangement joins TRBV7-3 to TRBJ2-1, with D unresolved. Trimming left V 2 bases short and J 6 bases short, with 8 bases between. In germline, CDR1 is SGHTA, CDR2 FQGTGA. The CDR3 sequence is 13 residues long. CDR3 loop: CASSLSGFNEQFF. The DNA for the CDR3 is TGTGCCAGCAGCTTATCCGGTTTCAATGAGCAGTTCTTC.

This rearrangement joins TRBV7-3 to TRBJ2-1; D is perhaps TRBD2 (7 bases). V lost 5 bases to trimming and J lost 7 bases, with 18 bases between them. CDR1 SGHTA and CDR2 FQGTGA come from the germline V gene. The CDR3 is 15 residues long. CDR3 in amino acids: CASSPPGGPGNEQFF. DNA of the CDR3: TGTGCCAGCAGCCCCCCCGGGGGGCCGGGGAATGAGCAGTTCTTC. Variable domain in full (rest from reference TRBV7-3 and TRBJ2-1): GAGVSQTPSNKVTEKGKYVELRCDPISGHTALYWYRQSLGQGPEFLIYFQGTGAADDSGLPNDRFFAVRPEGSVSTLKIQRTERGDSAVYLCASSPPGGPGNEQFFGPGTRLTVL.

This clone was detected a few times. This chain links TRBV4-1 with TRBJ2-7, with D hard to call. The CDR3 sequence is 11 residues long. Trimming cost V 4 bases and J 6 bases, with 7 bases left between them. In germline, CDR1 is MGHRA, CDR2 YSYEKL. This chain's CDR3 is CASSPPFEQYF. The CDR3 coding sequence is TGCGCCAGCAGCCCCCCGTTCGAGCAGTACTTC.

V usage is TRBV6-6 and J usage is TRBJ1-5, with TRBD1 as a possible D gene (5 bases). Germline assignment: CDR1 MNHNY and CDR2 SVGAGI (reference sequence). Trimming took 6 bases from V and 4 from J, leaving 13 bases between them. The CDR3 consists of 14 residues. CDR3 DNA: TGTGCCAGCAGCCTTGGGGGGGTGAATCAGCCCCAGCATTTT. Residues: CASSLGGVNQPQHF.

This sequence joins TRBV6-6 and TRBJ2-5; 7 nucleotides match TRBD1. The V gene's germline CDR1 is MNHNY and CDR2 SVGAGI (reference sequence). V lost 1 base, J lost 9 bases, and 8 bases stayed unmatched. The CDR3 is 14 residues long. As DNA, the CDR3 is TGTGCCAGCAGTTACTTAGGGGGCCGCCAAGCCCAGTACTTC. Translated: CASSYLGGRQAQYF.

Concerning this clone itself: The DNA is omitted, as the CDR3 cannot be located on it reliably, and the CDR3 follows TCRdb's listing. The V gene is TRBV27, the J gene TRBJ2-5; no check of the table's D call, TRBD2, against the DNA was made. The CDR3 spans 15 residues, counting both ends. The germline CDR1 and CDR2 sequences are MNHEY and SMNVEV (reference sequence). The chain's CDR3 is CASSTSFRWQETQYF.

J is TRBJ1-2 and V is TRBV6-1, with D perhaps TRBD1 (5 bases). CDR3 length: 13 amino acids. Trimming removed 6 bases at V and 3 bases at J, with 11 bases between. Per germline, CDR1 MNHNS and CDR2 SASEGT. The CDR3 here is CASRAQGDYGYTF. DNA for the CDR3: TGTGCCAGCAGAGCCCAGGGCGACTATGGCTACACCTTC.

V gene TRBV11-2 combines with J gene TRBJ2-4, with a possible D match to TRBD2 (6 bases). The CDR3 runs to 14 residues. Trimming left V 5 bases short and J 3 bases short, with 11 bases between. CDR1 and CDR2 (germline): SGHAT, FQNNGV. CDR3 sequence: CASSLRTNKNIQYF. In DNA, the CDR3 is TGTGCCAGCAGCCTACGGACTAACAAAAACATTCAGTACTTC.

This clone was recorded once. The rearrangement uses TRBV5-5 and TRBJ1-2; 8 nucleotides agree with TRBD1. The length of the CDR3 is 15 residues. V shed 4 bases and J 5 bases; nucleotides not matched to a gene: 10. Germline V gives CDR1 SGHKS, CDR2 YYEKEE (reference sequence). The CDR3 DNA follows: TGTGCCAGCAGCCACCAGCAGGGGGCTCGTTATGGCTACACCTTC. As protein: CASSHQQGARYGYTF.

V and J are TRBV18 and TRBJ1-5; D might be TRBD1 (5 bases). Trimming took 3 bases from V and 4 from J, leaving 13 bases between them. CDR3 length: 15 residues. The germline V gene encodes CDR1 KGHSH and CDR2 LQKENI. The CDR3 here is CASSPGRGENQPQHF. The CDR3 nucleotides are TGTGCCAGCTCACCCGGCCGGGGGGAAAATCAGCCCCAGCATTTT.

The genes are TRBV7-3 and TRBJ1-3; D may be TRBD1 (5 bases). Trimming shortened V by 3 bases and J by 2 bases, and 11 bases separated the two germline ends. Germline V gene lookup returns CDR1 SGHTA and CDR2 FQGTGA. The CDR3 runs 15 residues. Written as DNA, the CDR3 is TGTGCCAGCAGCTTGCAGGGCCAAACTGGAAACACCATATATTTT. Protein product: CASSLQGQTGNTIYF.

The chain joins TRBV2 to TRBJ2-4, with D maybe TRBD1 (7 bases). Trimming left V 4 bases short and J 0 bases short, with 13 bases between. CDR3 length equals 16 residues. The germline V gene has CDR1 SNHLY and CDR2 FYNNEI. The CDR3, as DNA: TGTGCCAGCAGTGCAGGGGGGCTAGGAGCCAAAAACATTCAGTACTTC. Translating it yields CASSAGGLGAKNIQYF.

The V and J genes are TRBV6-5 and TRBJ2-7; a possible D gene is TRBD1 (6 bases). The CDR3 runs to 13 residues. Germline V gene sequence: CDR1 MNHEY, CDR2 SVGAGI. V dropped 5 bases and J dropped 3 bases, with 11 bases sitting between them. The CDR3 region has the DNA TGTGCCAGCAGTCGGGCACAGGGCTACGAGCAGTACTTC. Its translation is CASSRAQGYEQYF.

This clone occurred a few times. This chain connects TRBV5-8 to TRBJ1-4; the D gene is possibly TRBD1 (6 bases). Germline lookup yields CDR1 SGHTS and CDR2 YDEGEE. The CDR3 is 16 amino acids. V lost 0 bases to trimming and J lost 7 bases, with 16 bases between them. CDR3 amino acids: CASSLGRTVSFEKLFF. DNA of the CDR3: TGTGCCAGCAGCTTGGGCAGGACAGTGTCCTTTGAAAAACTGTTTTTT.

The chain couples TRBV27 to TRBJ1-1; D is uncertain. The CDR3 is 14 residues long. V was clipped by 0 bases and J by 1 base, with 6 bases between them. CDR1 and CDR2 from the germline V gene are MNHEY and SMNVEV (reference sequence). The CDR3 here is CASSLSDWNTEAFF. CDR3 DNA: TGTGCCAGCAGTTTATCCGACTGGAACACTGAAGCTTTCTTT.

V usage is TRBV19 and J usage is TRBJ2-7, with D perhaps matching TRBD1 (6 bases). Looked up from germline, CDR1 is LNHDA and CDR2 is SQIVND (reference sequence). CDR3 length equals 16 residues. V was shortened by 9 bases and J by 0 bases, with 21 bases between the two germline ends. The chain's CDR3 is CASSPGAGIDSYEQYF. CDR3 coding DNA: TGTGCCAGCTCCCCAGGGGCAGGGATCGACTCCTACGAGCAGTACTTC.

The chain carries TRBV6-5 and TRBJ1-3; 8 nucleotides line up with TRBD1. The CDR3 runs to 15 residues. Germline V lookup: CDR1 MNHEY, CDR2 SVGAGI. After removal of 2 bases from V and 3 bases from J, the junction contained 3 bases not matched to a gene. For the CDR3, the DNA is TGTGCCAGCAGTTACCAAGGGACAGGTGGAAACACCATATATTTT. The encoded protein is CASSYQGTGGNTIYF.

This chain uses TRBV7-9 with TRBJ2-1, with D maybe TRBD2 (7 bases). CDR1 SEHNR and CDR2 FQNEAQ come from the germline V gene (reference sequence). Trimming left V 3 bases short and J 0 bases short, with 15 bases between. This CDR3 spans 17 amino acids. The CDR3 protein is CASSLFRGGSSYNEQFF. The CDR3 DNA reads TGTGCCAGCAGCTTGTTTAGGGGGGGTTCCTCCTACAATGAGCAGTTCTTC.

The genes are TRBV29-1 and TRBJ1-3; D remains ambiguous. This CDR3 has 13 residues. Deletions cut 4 bases from V and 1 base from J, with 8 bases between. The germline V gene has CDR1 SQVTM and CDR2 ANQGSEA. CDR3 protein: CSVVLTSGNTIYF. The CDR3 coding sequence is TGCAGCGTTGTTTTGACTTCTGGAAACACCATATATTTT.

This rearrangement joins TRBV7-3 to TRBJ1-1; D is uncertain. The CDR3 spans 13 residues. Looked up from germline, CDR1 is SGHTA and CDR2 is FQGTGA. Trimming removed 3 bases at V and 0 bases at J, with 5 bases between. The CDR3: CASSFSLNTEAFF. The CDR3, as DNA: TGTGCCAGCAGCTTTAGTCTGAACACTGAAGCTTTCTTT. Full variable domain (rest looked up from reference TRBV7-3 and TRBJ1-1): GAGVSQTPSNKVTEKGKYVELRCDPISGHTALYWYRQSLGQGPEFLIYFQGTGAADDSGLPNDRFFAVRPEGSVSTLKIQRTERGDSAVYLCASSFSLNTEAFFGQGTRLTVV.

The V and J genes are TRBV2 and TRBJ1-1; D gene uncertain. V was clipped by 4 bases and J by 4 bases, with 10 bases between them. Germline V CDR1 and CDR2: SNHLY, FYNNEI. The CDR3 has 13 amino acids. CDR3 coding DNA: TGTGCCAGCAGTGGCGGGCCAGGCACTGAAGCTTTCTTT. It encodes CASSGGPGTEAFF. Full variable domain (rest looked up from reference TRBV2 and TRBJ1-1): EPEVTQTPSHQVTQMGQEVILRCVPISNHLYFYWYRQILGQKVEFLVSFYNNEISEKSEIFDDQFSVERPDGSNFTLKIRSTKLEDSAMYFCASSGGPGTEAFFGQGTRLTVV.

The rearrangement joins TRBV7-6 to TRBJ1-2; 8 positions match TRBD1. The germline CDR1 and CDR2 sequences are SGHVS and FNYEAQ. V was pared by 5 bases and J by 7 bases, with 18 bases of the junction left unmatched. This CDR3 is built from 17 residues. The CDR3 coding sequence is TGTGCCAGCAGCCCAAGCAGTTTGGACAGGGCAGTCGGTGGCTACACCTTC. Translated: CASSPSSLDRAVGGYTF.

This sequence joins TRBV5-6 and TRBJ2-5; TRBD2 matches at 9 bases. J lost 2 bases, V lost 7 bases, and 9 bases had no gene match. The CDR3 runs 15 residues. The germline V gene has CDR1 SGHDT and CDR2 YYEEEE. In DNA form, the CDR3 reads TGTGCCAGCGGTCCCTGGGCGGGGGGGCAAGAGACCCAGTACTTC. It yields the protein CASGPWAGGQETQYF. Complete variable domain (other parts from reference TRBV5-6 and TRBJ2-5): DAGVTQSPTHLIKTRGQQVTLRCSPKSGHDTVSWYQQALGQGPQFIFQYYEEEERQRGNFPDRFSGHQFPNYSSELNVNALLLGDSALYLCASGPWAGGQETQYFGPGTRLLVL.

Turning to this clone: The sample holds other DNA sequences that translate to the same CDR3. CDR3 coding DNA: TGCGCCAGCAGCCCAACGGGAGGGGAAGAGACCCAGTACTTC. It translates to CASSPTGGEETQYF. The V and J genes are TRBV5-1 and TRBJ2-5; 8 bases line up with TRBD2. CDR3 length: 14 residues. Losses at the gene ends were 4 bases for V and 3 bases for J; bases not matched to a gene: 5. Germline CDR1 is SGHRS and CDR2 is YFSETQ.

This chain links TRBV19 with TRBJ1-5; unclear D gene. The CDR3 spans 12 residues. V was pared by 2 bases and J by 6 bases, with 5 bases between. Germline values: CDR1 LNHDA, CDR2 SQIVND (reference sequence). The chain's CDR3 is CASSIIGQPQHF. DNA of the CDR3: TGTGCCAGTAGTATAATCGGTCAGCCCCAGCATTTT.

CDR3 sequence: CASSSRLAGVTDTQYF. The CDR3 nucleotides read TGTGCCAGCAGCTCGCGACTAGCGGGGGTCACAGATACGCAGTATTTT. V gene TRBV7-9 combines with J gene TRBJ2-3, with 12 bases that match TRBD2. Germline loops: CDR1 SEHNR, CDR2 FQNEAQ (reference sequence). The CDR3 runs to 16 residues. Trimming took 4 bases from V and 2 from J; bases not matched to a gene: 4.

The V and J genes are TRBV30 and TRBJ1-1; 7 nucleotides line up with TRBD1. There are 13 residues in the CDR3. The V gene's germline CDR1 is GTSNPN and CDR2 SVGIG (reference sequence). J lost 5 bases, V lost 3 bases, and 6 bases had no gene match. This CDR3 is CAWSESGGTEAFF. CDR3 sequence (DNA): TGTGCCTGGAGCGAATCAGGGGGGACTGAAGCTTTCTTT.

This clone has more than one count but fewer than ten. V usage is TRBV5-4 and J usage is TRBJ1-1; TRBD1 matches at 8 bases. The V and J ends lost 3 bases and 3 bases, in that order; junction bases with no gene match: 7. Germline V gene data show CDR1 as SGHNT and CDR2 as YYREEE (reference sequence). This CDR3 comprises 15 residues. This CDR3 is CASSWGQAGDTEAFF. CDR3 nucleotide sequence: TGTGCCAGCAGCTGGGGACAGGCTGGGGACACTGAAGCTTTCTTT.

J is TRBJ2-2 and V is TRBV11-3, with D perhaps TRBD2 (5 bases). The CDR3 extends over 15 amino acids. Trimming pared 2 bases from V and 1 base from J, leaving 8 bases between. CDR1 and CDR2 (germline): SGHNT, YENEEA. CDR3 sequence: CASSLFGGNTGELFF. The CDR3 DNA reads as TGTGCCAGCAGCTTATTTGGAGGGAACACCGGGGAGCTGTTTTTT.